A selection of T cell receptor beta chains follows, all from one sample in a study of blood T cell repertoires in COVID-19. Assay: immunoSEQ multiplex PCR; the TCRdb copy retains only in-frame clones and omits some. The sample includes approximately 300,000 clones, around 85% seen only once; the top ten take around 1.8%. The sequencing input was PBMCs or T cells enriched from blood (not recorded which). The receptors were gathered from a young woman who had been exposed to COVID-19. The CDR3 runs from the conserved cysteine through the conserved F or W. D genes are given only for firm matches. Rows give clone size only sometimes, using once, few, many, or a class for an expanded clone.

TRBV19	NA	TRBD1	TRBJ2-3	TGTGCCAGTAGTAGGGGGACAGCTCCTAGCACAGATACGCAGTATTTT	CASSRGTAPSTDTQYF
TRBV5-4	NA	NA	TRBJ2-7	TGTGCCAGCAGCACAGGAACATCAACCTACGAGCAGTACTTC	CASSTGTSTYEQYF
TRBV4-2	NA	TRBD2	TRBJ2-5	TGTGCCAGCAGCCAAGTGGTCGGGGGGGCGGGAGAGACCCAGTACTTC	CASSQVVGGAGETQYF
TRBV3-1/TRBV3-2	NA	TRBD2	TRBJ2-3	TGTGCCAGCAGCCCAATAAGCGGGGGGAGCACAGATACGCAGTATTTT	CASSPISGGSTDTQYF
TRBV2	NA	TRBD1	TRBJ1-2	TGTGCCAGCAGGTGGCAGGGGGATGGCTACACCTTC	CASRWQGDGYTF
TRBV7-9	NA	TRBD1	TRBJ2-1	TGTGCCAGCAGCTCGACAGGGGGTTTGTCCTACAATGAGCAGTTCTTC	CASSSTGGLSYNEQFF
TRBV30	NA	TRBD1	TRBJ1-3	TGTGCCTGGAGCAGGGGGCCCCGAAACACCATATATTTT	CAWSRGPRNTIYF
TRBV24-1	NA	NA	TRBJ1-1	TGTGCCACCAGTCTGACGGGAACTGAAGCTTTCTTT	CATSLTGTEAFF
TRBV7-3	NA	NA	TRBJ2-2	TGTGCCAGCAGCTCGGGACTTGCGACGAACACCGGGGAGCTGTTTTTT	CASSSGLATNTGELFF
TRBV4-1	NA	NA	TRBJ2-7	TGCGCCAGCAGCCAAGAGTTTCTAGAGGTCGAGCAGTACTTC	CASSQEFLEVEQYF
TRBV27	NA	NA	TRBJ2-5	TGTGCCAGCAGTTATAGGGGCTCGGACCAAGAGACCCAGTACTTC	CASSYRGSDQETQYF
TRBV28	NA	NA	TRBJ1-5	TGTGCCAGCAGTTTCACAGGGCAGCCCCAGCATTTT	CASSFTGQPQHF
TRBV20-1	NA	NA	TRBJ2-3	TGCAGTGCTAGAGACACGGGTACGCAGTATTTT	CSARDTGTQYF
TRBV5-4	NA	NA	TRBJ2-5	TGTGCCAGCAGCAACCCCGGCGGACAAGAGACCCAGTACTTC	CASSNPGGQETQYF
TRBV11-3	NA	NA	TRBJ2-2	TGTGCCAGCAGCTTAGATTACCGGGACAAAGACACCGGGGAGCTGTTTTTT	CASSLDYRDKDTGELFF
TRBV5-1	NA	TRBD2	TRBJ2-7	TGCGCCAGCAGCTTGGCCGGGGGGTTCCGGGAGCAGTACTTC	CASSLAGGFREQYF
TRBV27	NA	NA	TRBJ2-2	TGTGCCAGCAGTCGAGGGCGGGGAACCGGGGAGCTGTTTTTT	CASSRGRGTGELFF
TRBV4-1	NA	TRBD2	TRBJ2-1	TGCGCCAGCAGCCTGGGAACTAGCGGGGGTGCGTTTGGGAATGAGCAGTTCTTC	CASSLGTSGGAFGNEQFF
TRBV2	NA	TRBD1	TRBJ1-4	TGTGCCAGCAGTTTGGGGACAGGTCTAGAAGAAAAACTGTTTTTT	CASSLGTGLEEKLFF
TRBV30	NA	NA	TRBJ2-7	TGTGCCTGTTCCCAGGCCCTCTACGAGCAGTACTTC	CACSQALYEQYF
TRBV19	once	NA	TRBJ1-4	TGTGCCAGTAGTATAGCGGCCGGGTATGGTGAAAAACTGTTTTTT	CASSIAAGYGEKLFF
TRBV19	NA	TRBD2	TRBJ2-1	TGTGCCAGTAGTTCCGGGACTAGCCAATTTGATGAGCAGTTCTTC	CASSSGTSQFDEQFF
TRBV5-4	NA	TRBD1	TRBJ1-4	TGTGCCAGCAGCTTGAGGACAGGGGGTAATGAAAAACTGTTTTTT	CASSLRTGGNEKLFF
TRBV20-1	NA	TRBD2	TRBJ2-3	TGCAGTGCTAGTTTGCTAGCGGGGGCCACAGATACGCAGTATTTT	CSASLLAGATDTQYF
TRBV24-1	NA	TRBD1	TRBJ1-2	TGTGCCACCAGTCCCAGACAGGGGAACTATGGCTACACCTTC	CATSPRQGNYGYTF
TRBV6-1	NA	NA	TRBJ2-2	TGTGCCAGCAGGGAAACAGGGCCGGGCACCGGGGAGCTGTTTTTT	CASRETGPGTGELFF
TRBV4-3	NA	NA	TRBJ1-5	TGCGCCAGCAGCCAAGATGGGGGGTTTCAGCCCCAGCATTTT	CASSQDGGFQPQHF
TRBV4-1	NA	NA	TRBJ1-1	TGCGCCAGCAGCCACCCAGCCACAGGAGAAGCTTTCTTT	CASSHPATGEAFF
TRBV6-5	NA	TRBD2	TRBJ2-7	TGTGCCAGCAGTTACGGGCTAGCGGGGGCCTACGAGCAGTACTTC	CASSYGLAGAYEQYF
TRBV28	NA	NA	TRBJ2-3	TGTGCCAGCAGTGGAGAGGTCCCAGATACGCAGTATTTT	CASSGEVPDTQYF
TRBV19	NA	NA	TRBJ1-3	TGTGCCAGTAGTATAGGGCGCGGTGGGAGCTCTGGAAACACCATATATTTT	CASSIGRGGSSGNTIYF
TRBV7-2	NA	NA	TRBJ2-6	TGTGCCAGCAGCCACTTCCCCCCTGGGGCCAACGTCCTGACTTTC	CASSHFPPGANVLTF
TRBV3-1/TRBV3-2	NA	NA	TRBJ2-7	TGTGCCAGCAGCCAAGATCTAAGCTACGAGCAGTACTTC	CASSQDLSYEQYF
TRBV12-3/TRBV12-4	many	TRBD2	TRBJ2-1	TGTGCCAGCAGCCGACTAGCGGGGGGTGAGCAGTTCTTC	CASSRLAGGEQFF
TRBV6-5	NA	NA	TRBJ1-2	TGTGCCAGCAGTCAGGGCAGGGAGGAACGCTACACCTTC	CASSQGREERYTF
TRBV24-1	NA	NA	TRBJ1-2	TGTGCCACCAGTGAAAGGGGTCCTAACTATGGCTACACCTTC	CATSERGPNYGYTF
TRBV7-9	once	NA	TRBJ2-5	TGTGCCAGCAGCTTATTGGTGGGAGTCCAAGAGACCCAGTACTTC	CASSLLVGVQETQYF
TRBV3-1/TRBV3-2	NA	TRBD2	TRBJ2-1	TGTGCCAGCAGTCCTCTAGCGGGCCCCTACAATGAGCAGTTCTTC	CASSPLAGPYNEQFF
TRBV25-1	NA	NA	TRBJ1-2	TGTGCCAGCAGTGAATTTGGCAGGGGACTAAATGGCTACACCTTC	CASSEFGRGLNGYTF
TRBV5-1	NA	TRBD2	TRBJ2-4	TGCGCCAGCAGCTTGAAGGCTAGCGGATCTGAATTAGCCAAAAACATTCAGTACTTC	CASSLKASGSELAKNIQYF
TRBV18	NA	NA	TRBJ1-2	TGTGCCAGCTCAACGACAGAACACTATGGCTACACCTTC	CASSTTEHYGYTF
TRBV7-2	few	NA	TRBJ1-2	TGTGCCAGCAGCTTAGACATCGTTGGTGGCTACACCTTC	CASSLDIVGGYTF
TRBV19	NA	TRBD1	TRBJ2-2	TGTGCCAGTAGTAACGACAGGGTCGCTAACACCGGGGAGCTGTTTTTT	CASSNDRVANTGELFF
TRBV5-6	NA	TRBD1	TRBJ2-7	TGTGCCAGCAGAAAGACAGGGGTACCCTCCTACGAGCAGTACTTC	CASRKTGVPSYEQYF
TRBV6-1	once	NA	TRBJ1-1	TGTGCCAGCAGTGAAGTTTTCCGGAGCACTGAAGCTTTCTTT	CASSEVFRSTEAFF
TRBV7-3	NA	NA	TRBJ2-2	TGTGCCAGCAGCATTTCCCCAGTCACCGGGGAGCTGTTTTTT	CASSISPVTGELFF
TRBV9	NA	NA	TRBJ2-7	TGTGCCAGCAGCGCTGACAGTTACTCCTACGAGCAGTACTTC	CASSADSYSYEQYF
TRBV6-2/TRBV6-3	NA	TRBD1	TRBJ2-7	TGTGCCAGCAGCCGGGACAGGGGGCTTTACGAGCAGTACTTC	CASSRDRGLYEQYF
TRBV28	NA	TRBD1	TRBJ2-7	TGTGCCAGCCACAGGGGGTACGAGCAGTACTTC	CASHRGYEQYF
TRBV3-1/TRBV3-2	NA	NA	TRBJ1-1	TGTGCCAGCAGCTTTATTATGGGGGGGCTTAACACTGAAGCTTTCTTT	CASSFIMGGLNTEAFF
TRBV24-1	NA	NA	TRBJ1-2	TGTGCCACCAGTGAACCTGCACAAGCTAACTATGGCTACACCTTC	CATSEPAQANYGYTF
TRBV2	NA	TRBD1	TRBJ2-2	TGTGCCAGCGGACGGGACAGGGGGAACACCGGGGAGCTGTTTTTT	CASGRDRGNTGELFF
TRBV25-1	NA	NA	TRBJ2-7	TGTGCCAGCAGTGATCACTACGAGCAGTACTTC	CASSDHYEQYF
TRBV7-6	NA	TRBD1	TRBJ2-7	TGTGCCAGCAGCTTAACCGACAGGGGGCATAGGAACGAGCAGTACTTC	CASSLTDRGHRNEQYF
TRBV15	NA	NA	TRBJ1-2	TGTGCCACCAGCGAGTCACCCAACTATGGCTACACCTTC	CATSESPNYGYTF
TRBV19	NA	NA	TRBJ2-5	TGTGCCAGTAGTAGTAGTATAGGCGGGGGCCTACAAGAGACCCAGTACTTC	CASSSSIGGGLQETQYF
TRBV28	NA	TRBD1	TRBJ1-4	TGTGCCAGCAGTCCCCCGGGACAGGGATTGAATGAAAAACTGTTTTTT	CASSPPGQGLNEKLFF
TRBV18	NA	TRBD1	TRBJ1-2	TGTGCCAGCTCACAGACAGGGGGCGACGATGGCTACACCTTC	CASSQTGGDDGYTF
TRBV3-1/TRBV3-2	NA	NA	TRBJ1-1	TGTGCCAGCAGCCAAGATAGCCGCCTGAACACTGAAGCTTTCTTT	CASSQDSRLNTEAFF